Following are 8 T cell receptor beta chains from one sample sequenced in a study of T cell responses to AZD1222 COVID-19 vaccine. The data were produced by immunoSEQ multiplex PCR, yet TCRdb's version contains in-frame clones alone and is incomplete. The data show under 130,000 clones, around 90% seen once. The sample consisted of peripheral blood, taken on day 0 of AZD1222 vaccination. The receptors here all came from an adult in good health.

The chain recombines TRBV5-1 with TRBJ2-7, with TRBD1 matching over 7 bases. Germline CDR1 SGHRS, CDR2 YFSETQ. The CDR3 totals 15 residues. V was pared by 0 bases and J by 2 bases, with 5 bases of the junction left unmatched. CDR3 DNA: TGCGCCAGCAGCTTGGGGGGACAGTTCACCTACGAGCAGTACTTC. As protein: CASSLGGQFTYEQYF.

The chain has TRBV21-1 and TRBJ2-5; no check of the table's D call, TRBD1, against the DNA was made. TRBV21-1 represents a pseudogene. The CDR3 totals 17 residues. The CDR3 is CASSPRERQGACETQYF. DNA of the CDR3: TGTGCCAGCAGCCCCCGGGAGAGGCAGGGGGCGTGTGAGACCCAGTACTTC.

About this clone: At one boundary the junction diverges from the germline segment, which might be a read error. J is TRBJ2-5 and V is TRBV7-2; 10 bases fit TRBD2. The CDR3 contains 14 residues. Germline loops: CDR1 SGHTA, CDR2 FQGNSA. For the CDR3, the DNA is TGTGCCAGCAGCGTAGCGGGGGGCCAAGAGACCCAGTACTTC. Translated, it gives CASSVAGGQETQYF.

DNA of the CDR3: TGCGCCAGCAGCCAAGATCGGAACACTGAAGCTTTCTTT. This sequence encodes CASSQDRNTEAFF. The rearrangement links TRBV4-3 to TRBJ1-1; D gene unclear. The V end lost 0 bases, the J end lost 1 base, and 3 bases lay between the germline ends. Germline assignment: CDR1 LGHNA and CDR2 YSLEER. The length of the CDR3 is 13 residues.

Only one count was recorded for this clone. The chain has TRBV14 and TRBJ1-2; the D is unclear. Germline V gene sequence: CDR1 SGHDN, CDR2 FVKESK. The CDR3 is 13 amino acids. V lost 1 base, J lost 6 bases, and 9 bases lay in between. DNA for the CDR3: TGTGCCAGCAGCCAAGCCCGAGGGAATGGCTACACCTTC. Translating it yields CASSQARGNGYTF.

This clone was seen once. J is TRBJ1-1 and V is TRBV7-9; D uncertain. The CDR3 is 15 residues long. V lost 5 bases to trimming and J lost 1 base, with 14 bases between them. Germline V gives CDR1 SEHNR, CDR2 FQNEAQ (reference sequence). Written as DNA, the CDR3 is TGTGCCAGCAGCCATACCTGGGTTACGAACACTGAAGCTTTCTTT. This gives the protein CASSHTWVTNTEAFF.

The chain is built from TRBV5-3 and TRBJ2-3; 11 bases map to TRBD2. TRBV5-3 is an ORF for which the function is uncertain. There are 16 residues in the CDR3. J was trimmed by 6 bases and V by 4 bases; bases with no gene match: 10. The CDR3 spells CARSPLSGRAWDTQYF. The CDR3 bases are TGTGCCAGAAGCCCGCTTAGCGGGAGGGCTTGGGATACGCAGTATTTT.

The chain recombines TRBV3-1 (or the pseudogene TRBV3-2) with TRBJ2-7; no firm D call. Between the trimmed V and J ends, which lost 0 bases and 3 bases, there was a span of 12 bases. The CDR3 totals 15 residues. Germline values: CDR1 LGHDT, CDR2 YNNKEL (reference sequence). CDR3 loop: CASSQELEQNYEQYF. CDR3 sequence (DNA): TGTGCCAGCAGCCAAGAGTTAGAACAGAACTACGAGCAGTACTTC.